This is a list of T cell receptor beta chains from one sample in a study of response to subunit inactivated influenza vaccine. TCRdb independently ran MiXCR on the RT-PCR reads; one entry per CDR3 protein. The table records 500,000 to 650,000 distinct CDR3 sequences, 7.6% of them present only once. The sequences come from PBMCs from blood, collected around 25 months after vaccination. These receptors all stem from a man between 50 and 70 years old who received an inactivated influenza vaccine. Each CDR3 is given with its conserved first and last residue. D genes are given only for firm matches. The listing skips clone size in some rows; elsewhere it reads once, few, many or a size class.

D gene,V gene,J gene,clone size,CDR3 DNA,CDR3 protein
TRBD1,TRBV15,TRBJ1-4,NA,TGTGCCACCAGCAGAGATGGACAGGTTAATGAAAAACTGTTTTTT,CATSRDGQVNEKLFF
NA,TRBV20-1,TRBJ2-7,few,TGCAGTGCTAGGCCGGGCAGGGGTTCCTACGAGCAGTACTTC,CSARPGRGSYEQYF
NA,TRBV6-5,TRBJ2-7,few,TGTGCCAGCACTTGGGGAGACGAGCAGTACTTC,CASTWGDEQYF
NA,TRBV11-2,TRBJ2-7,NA,TGTGCCAGCAGCTTAGCCGGGTGGAGGGAGCAGTACTTC,CASSLAGWREQYF
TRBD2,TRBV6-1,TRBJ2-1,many,TGTGCCAGCAGTGGGACTAGCGGGAGTTGGCAGTTCTTC,CASSGTSGSWQFF
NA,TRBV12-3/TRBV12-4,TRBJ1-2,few,TGTGCCAGCAGTTTAAGGTCAGGGGACGACGGCTACACCTTC,CASSLRSGDDGYTF
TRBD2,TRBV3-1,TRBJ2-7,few,TGTGCCAGCAGCCCCGGGACTAGGGCGGACGAGCAGTACTTC,CASSPGTRADEQYF
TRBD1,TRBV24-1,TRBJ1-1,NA,TGTGCCACCAGTGAACAGGGGGGCACTGAAGCTTTCTTT,CATSEQGGTEAFF
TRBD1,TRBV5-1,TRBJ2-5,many,TGCGCCAGCAGCCCAGACAGGGGGGAGACCCAGTACTTC,CASSPDRGETQYF
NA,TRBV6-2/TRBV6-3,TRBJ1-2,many,TGTGCCAGCAGTCTAAGGACCGTTAACTATGGCTACACCTTC,CASSLRTVNYGYTF
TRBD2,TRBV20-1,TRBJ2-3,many,TGCAGTGCTAGAGCCCTAGCGGGAGGGCCCGGCACAGATACGCAGTATTTT,CSARALAGGPGTDTQYF
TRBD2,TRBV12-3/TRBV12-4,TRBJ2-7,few,TGTGCCAGCAGTTTCGGACTAGCGGGAGTTTACGAGCAGTACTTC,CASSFGLAGVYEQYF
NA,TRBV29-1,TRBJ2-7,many,TGCAGCGCCCTGAACCCAAGTCTCTCCTACGAGCAGTACTTC,CSALNPSLSYEQYF
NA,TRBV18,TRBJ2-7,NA,TGTGCCAGCTCATTCGACCGCTCCCGGAGCTACGAGCAGTACTTC,CASSFDRSRSYEQYF
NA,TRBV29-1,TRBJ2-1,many,TGCAGCGTTGGGTACGCCGGCTCCTACAATGAGCAGTTCTTC,CSVGYAGSYNEQFF
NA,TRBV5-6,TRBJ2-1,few,TGTGCCAGCAGCTTACTAGAAGGCGATGAGCAGTTCTTC,CASSLLEGDEQFF
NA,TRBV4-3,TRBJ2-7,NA,TGCGCCAGCAGCCAAGATGTTTTCGGGGAAACCTACGAGCAGTACTTC,CASSQDVFGETYEQYF
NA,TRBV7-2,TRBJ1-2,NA,TGTGCCAGCAGCTTATATTCCTCCGGGGACTATGGCTACACCTTC,CASSLYSSGDYGYTF
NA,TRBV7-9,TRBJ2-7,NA,TGTGCCAGCAGCTTACCGCCTTTAAGTAGACCCTACGAGCAGTACTTC,CASSLPPLSRPYEQYF
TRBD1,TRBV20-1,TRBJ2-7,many,TGCAGTGCTGGACAGGGACCGGGGTACGAGCAGTACTTC,CSAGQGPGYEQYF
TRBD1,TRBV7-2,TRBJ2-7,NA,TGTGCCAGCAGCCGGACAGGGGGATGGGAGCAGTACTTC,CASSRTGGWEQYF
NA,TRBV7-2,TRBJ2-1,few,TGTGCCAGCAGCCAAGACTACCCCGCCTACAATGAGCAGTTCTTC,CASSQDYPAYNEQFF
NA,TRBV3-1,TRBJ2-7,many,TGTGCCAGCAGCCAAGATGCCTCCTACGAGCAGTACTTC,CASSQDASYEQYF
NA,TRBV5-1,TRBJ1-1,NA,TGCGCCAGCAGCCTGGGACGGAGGGTGAACACTGAAGCTTTCTTT,CASSLGRRVNTEAFF
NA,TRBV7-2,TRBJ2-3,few,TGTGCCAGCAGCTTAGAACGGCTGGGGCCAGATACGCAGTATTTT,CASSLERLGPDTQYF
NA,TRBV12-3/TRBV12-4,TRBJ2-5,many,TGTGCCAGCAGGGAGACAGTGGGTCTGGCCCAGTACTTC,CASRETVGLAQYF
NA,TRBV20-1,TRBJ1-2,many,TGCAGTGCTAGAAAAAGGGCTATGGGTGGCTACACCTTC,CSARKRAMGGYTF
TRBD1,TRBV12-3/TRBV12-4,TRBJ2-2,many,TGTGCCAGCAGTCCGAGACAGGGATGGACCGGGGAGCTGTTTTTT,CASSPRQGWTGELFF
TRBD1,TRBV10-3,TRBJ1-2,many,TGTGCCATCAGTGCAGGGGGCGCAGGGGCAAGCTATGGCTACACCTTC,CAISAGGAGASYGYTF
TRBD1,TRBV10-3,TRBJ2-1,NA,TGTGCCATCAGACCGGGACAGGGGGTTAATGAGCAGTTCTTC,CAIRPGQGVNEQFF
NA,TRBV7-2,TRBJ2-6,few,TGTGCCAGCAGCTTAGCCCCTATCTCTGGGGCCAACGTCCTGACTTTC,CASSLAPISGANVLTF
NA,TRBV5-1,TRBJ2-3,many,TGCGCCAGCAGCACCCCCGAAGGAGATACGCAGTATTTT,CASSTPEGDTQYF
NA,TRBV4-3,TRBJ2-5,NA,TGCGCCAGCAGCCAAGAAGCAGCGACTTACGAAGGGACCCAGTACTTC,CASSQEAATYEGTQYF
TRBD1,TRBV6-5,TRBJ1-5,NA,TGTGCCAGCAGTTGGGACAGGGAGGTTCAGCCCCAGCATTTT,CASSWDREVQPQHF
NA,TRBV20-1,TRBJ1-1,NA,TGCAGTGCTATGGGCCAGGGAGAAACTGAAGCTTTCTTT,CSAMGQGETEAFF
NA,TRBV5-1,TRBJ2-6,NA,TGCGCCAGCAGCTTGTACTCAGATGGGGCCAACGTCCTGACTTTC,CASSLYSDGANVLTF
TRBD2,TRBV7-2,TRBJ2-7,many,TGTGCCAGCAGGGAGCGGGAGGAAAGCTACGAGCAGTACTTC,CASREREESYEQYF
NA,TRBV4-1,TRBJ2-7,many,TGCGCCAGCAGCCAAGAAGGCGGAGCGGGCCGGGTTTACGAGCAGTACTTC,CASSQEGGAGRVYEQYF
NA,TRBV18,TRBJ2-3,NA,TGTGCCAGCTCACCACCAAGTATGGGGGATACGCAGTATTTT,CASSPPSMGDTQYF
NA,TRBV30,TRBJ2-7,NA,TGTGCCTGGAGTGTACTCGGGGGACCCTACGAGCAGTACTTC,CAWSVLGGPYEQYF
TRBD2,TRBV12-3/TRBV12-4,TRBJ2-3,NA,TGTGCCAGCAGTTTAGCCACTAGTACTAGCGGGAGGTATTTT,CASSLATSTSGRYF
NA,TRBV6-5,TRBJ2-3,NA,TGTGCCAGCAGTTACCGGGACCCAGGCGTTGATACGCAGTATTTT,CASSYRDPGVDTQYF
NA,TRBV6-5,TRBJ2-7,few,TGTGCCAGCAGTTACTCGGGTAGCCGCGAGCAGTACTTC,CASSYSGSREQYF
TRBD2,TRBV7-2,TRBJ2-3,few,TGTGCCAGCACCCGTTGGGGGGGTAACACAGATACGCAGTATTTT,CASTRWGGNTDTQYF
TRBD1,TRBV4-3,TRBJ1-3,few,TGCGCCAGCAGCCCCGGGACAGCCGTCTCTGGAAACACCATATATTTT,CASSPGTAVSGNTIYF
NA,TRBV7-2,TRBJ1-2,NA,TGTGCCAGCAGCTTAGCGGGGGGGGCAGCCGGCTATGGCTACACCTTC,CASSLAGGAAGYGYTF
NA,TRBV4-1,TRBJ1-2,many,TGCGCCAGCAGCCCGGGACAAGATAACTATGGCTACACCTTC,CASSPGQDNYGYTF
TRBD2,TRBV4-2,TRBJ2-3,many,TGTGCCAGCAGCCAAGAGGCGGGCTCGGGGGGATCTAGCACAGATACGCAGTATTTT,CASSQEAGSGGSSTDTQYF
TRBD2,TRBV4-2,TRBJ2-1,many,TGTGCCAGCAGCCAGGCTACTAGCGGGGGATCCTACAATGAGCAGTTCTTC,CASSQATSGGSYNEQFF
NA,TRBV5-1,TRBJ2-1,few,TGCGCCAGCAGCGCTCAACTAGAATTAGGTGAGCAGTTCTTC,CASSAQLELGEQFF
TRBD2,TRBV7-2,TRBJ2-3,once,TGTGCCAGCAGCCCCCGTCGAGTAGCGGGGGGCACAGATACGCAGTATTTT,CASSPRRVAGGTDTQYF
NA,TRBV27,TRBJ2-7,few,TGTGCCAGCAGTTTCTTAAGCTCCTACGAGCAGTACTTC,CASSFLSSYEQYF
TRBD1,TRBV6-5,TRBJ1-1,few,TGTGCCAGCAGTTTCGATAACAGGGGAGGAGGCACTGAAGCTTTCTTT,CASSFDNRGGGTEAFF
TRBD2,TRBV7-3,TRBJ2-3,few,TGTGCCAGCAGCCCGGCCTTCGGGGGGGGCACAGATACGCAGTATTTT,CASSPAFGGGTDTQYF
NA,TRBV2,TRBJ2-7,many,TGTGCCAGCAGTGGCGGAGGACAAATCTACGAGCAGTACTTC,CASSGGGQIYEQYF
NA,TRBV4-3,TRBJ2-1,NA,TGCGCCAGCAGCCGGGGACACTACAATGAGCAGTTCTTC,CASSRGHYNEQFF
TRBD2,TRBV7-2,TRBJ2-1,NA,TGTGCCAGCAGCTTAGAAGCGGGAGGGCCCTATGAGCAGTTCTTC,CASSLEAGGPYEQFF